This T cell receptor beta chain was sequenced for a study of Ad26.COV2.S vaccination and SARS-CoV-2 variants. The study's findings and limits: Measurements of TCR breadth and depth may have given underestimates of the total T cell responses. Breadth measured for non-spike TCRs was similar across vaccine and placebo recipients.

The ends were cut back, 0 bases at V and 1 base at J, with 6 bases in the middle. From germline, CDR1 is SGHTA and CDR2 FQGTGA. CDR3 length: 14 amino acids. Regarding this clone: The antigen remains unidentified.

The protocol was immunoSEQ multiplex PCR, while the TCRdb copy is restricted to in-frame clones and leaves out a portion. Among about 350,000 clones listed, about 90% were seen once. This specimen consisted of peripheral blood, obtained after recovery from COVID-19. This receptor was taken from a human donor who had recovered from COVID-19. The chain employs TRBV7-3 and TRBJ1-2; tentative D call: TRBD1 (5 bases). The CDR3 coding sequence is TGTGCCAGCAGCTTAACCGGGGGTAACTATGGCTACACCTTC. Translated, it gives CASSLTGGNYGYTF.